This T cell receptor beta chain was identified during a study of T cell responses to AZD1222 COVID-19 vaccine. Study-level findings and limits: Targets within unmutated variant regions were reportedly found for nearly half of spike-specific TCRs. Donor demographics were predominantly white British with a female majority; clonal diversity may be underestimated.

A note on this clone: The antigen is undetermined.

The germline V gene encodes CDR1 SGHRS and CDR2 YFSETQ. The CDR3 runs 14 residues. V was clipped by 0 bases and J by 8 bases, with 12 bases between them. The repertoire was sequenced with immunoSEQ multiplex PCR; TCRdb's copy has only in-frame clones and lacks some. The sample consists of some 50,000 clones, roughly three quarters of them appearing once. The chain couples TRBV5-1 to TRBJ2-1; TRBD1 might be the D (6 bases). This specimen consisted of peripheral blood, obtained on day 0 of MenACWY control vaccination. The sequence was collected from an adult in good health. The CDR3 spells CASSLGGQGHEQFF. The CDR3 region has the DNA TGCGCCAGCAGCTTGGGCGGTCAGGGGCATGAGCAGTTCTTC. Full variable domain (remainder filled in from reference TRBV5-1 and TRBJ2-1): KAGVTQTPRYLIKTRGQQVTLSCSPISGHRSVSWYQQTPGQGLQFLFEYFSETQRNKGNFPGRFSGRQFSNSRSEMNVSTLELGDSALYLCASSLGGQGHEQFFGPGTRLTVL.